Described below is a single TCR beta chain sequence and its context. Using immunoSEQ multiplex PCR, the repertoire was profiled, and TCRdb retains in-frame clones only, with some absent. This table holds about 400,000 clones, 95% found once. This record comes from a study of shared T cell receptors in the human thymus. The CDR3 totals 16 residues. Trimming removed 3 bases from V and 0 bases from J, with 15 bases in between. Germline V gives CDR1 SGHRS, CDR2 YFSETQ. The specimen sequenced was thymocytes. The sequence was obtained from a human donor. V usage is TRBV5-1 and J usage is TRBJ2-5; D not resolved. CDR3 nucleotide sequence: TGCGCCAGCAGCTACACCGTTAAGTTGTACCAAGAGACCCAGTACTTC. Amino acids: CASSYTVKLYQETQYF.